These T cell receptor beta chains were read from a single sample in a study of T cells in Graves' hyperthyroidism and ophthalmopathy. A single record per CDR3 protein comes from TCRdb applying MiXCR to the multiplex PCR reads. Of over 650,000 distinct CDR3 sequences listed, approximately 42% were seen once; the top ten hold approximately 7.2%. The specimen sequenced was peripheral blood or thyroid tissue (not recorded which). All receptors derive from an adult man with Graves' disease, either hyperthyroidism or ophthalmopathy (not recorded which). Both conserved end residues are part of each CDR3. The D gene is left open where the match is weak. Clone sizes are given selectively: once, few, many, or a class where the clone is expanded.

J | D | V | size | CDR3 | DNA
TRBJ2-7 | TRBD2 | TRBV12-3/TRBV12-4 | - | CASSFRSGREYEQYF | TGTGCCAGCAGTTTCCGAAGCGGGAGGGAATACGAGCAGTACTTC
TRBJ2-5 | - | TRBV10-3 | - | CATLLAQYF | TGTGCCACCCTATTGGCCCAGTACTTC
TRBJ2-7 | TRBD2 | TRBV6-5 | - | CASAWTSGSHEQYF | TGTGCCAGCGCGTGGACTAGCGGGAGCCACGAGCAGTACTTC
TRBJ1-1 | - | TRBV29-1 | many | CSVEWGTEAFF | TGCAGCGTTGAGTGGGGCACTGAAGCTTTCTTT
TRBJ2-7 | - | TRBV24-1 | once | CATSDTTGTDYNEQYF | TGTGCCACCAGTGATACAACCGGGACGGATTACAATGAGCAGTACTTC
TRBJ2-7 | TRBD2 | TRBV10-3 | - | CAISDGLAGGPYEQYF | TGTGCCATCAGTGATGGTCTAGCGGGGGGGCCGTACGAGCAGTACTTC
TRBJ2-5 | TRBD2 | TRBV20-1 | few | CSANTPSGGGATQYF | TGCAGTGCAAATACCCCTTCGGGCGGGGGGGCTACCCAGTACTTC
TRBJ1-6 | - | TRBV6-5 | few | CASRPPQGWSNSPLHF | TGTGCCAGCAGACCACCGCAGGGGTGGAGTAATTCACCCCTCCACTTT
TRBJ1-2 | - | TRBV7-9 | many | CASSFEGFNYGYTF | TGTGCCAGCAGCTTCGAGGGTTTTAACTATGGCTACACCTTC
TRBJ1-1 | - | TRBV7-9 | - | CASSQEGGGAEAFF | TGTGCCAGCAGCCAAGAAGGCGGGGGAGCTGAAGCTTTCTTT
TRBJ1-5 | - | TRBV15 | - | CATSSLGEPRTQPQHF | TGTGCCACCAGCAGCTTGGGGGAGCCCAGAACCCAGCCCCAGCATTTT
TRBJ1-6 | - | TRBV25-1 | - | CADSNSPLHF | TGTGCCGACAGTAATTCACCCCTCCACTTT